The T cell receptor beta chain under discussion was sequenced for a study of blood T cell repertoires in COVID-19. Study-wide background: Nucleic acid was either cDNA or gDNA, and it came from T cells, B-cell-depleted T cells, or PBMCs.

In the case of this clone: A junction boundary mismatches the germline segment, possibly from a read error.

In the original workflow: For nucleated cells, counts were estimated from reference gene primer amplification. Assay used: immunoSEQ multiplex PCR; TCRdb lists only in-frame clones, some missing. From that table come the V and J calls and clone size; the DNA was used to work out D and trimming. The data hold more than 40,000 clones, with approximately 88% observed a single time. The receptor comes from a man aged 50 or older with active COVID-19. The sequenced sample was peripheral blood.

The chain's CDR3 is CASTYSGQGHYGYTF. Written as DNA, the CDR3 is TGTGCCAGCACTTACTCCGGACAGGGGCACTATGGCTACACCTTC. The V gene is TRBV6-2 or TRBV6-3, the J gene TRBJ1-2, with 9 bases fitting TRBD1. The length of the CDR3 is 15 residues. Germline CDR1 and CDR2: MNHEY and SVGEGT.